The present TCR delta chain was sequenced within a study of gamma-delta T cells after stem cell transplantation (dated by TCRdb to about 2016). Receptors were amplified or captured by RT-PCR. Reads for this sample came from an Illumina MiSeq. In TCRdb, clones were called once more from the public reads by CATT, and rows of identical DNA were later combined. This sample lists more than 1,300 delta-chain clones; 10% to 15% were detected once. The ten largest clones represent 50% to 60% of the sample. This clone is described as medium-sized (0.01 to 0.1%). Its cognate antigen has yet to be identified. The record has no base qualities; no much larger clone is one base away. The germline V and J ends show losses of 1 base and 0 bases respectively, and no gene match explains 25 bases of the junction. The CDR3 sequence holds 24 residues, the cysteine and phenylalanine included. Only CDR3 DNA remains: 72 bases, in frame from the first base. The germline V gene sets CDR1 to TSWWSYY and CDR2 to QGS.

This receptor was obtained from a human donor. It is not recorded whose cells these are; they may come from a transplant donor. The sample comprised gamma-delta T cells. This chain joins TRDV1 to TRDJ1, and 11 bases in between align with TRDD3. The sequenced DNA: TGTGCTCTTGGGGAACCCCTTACCCCAACATACTGGGGGATAGGCCCCCGTTACACCGATAAACTCATCTTT. This gives the protein CALGEPLTPTYWGIGPRYTDKLIF.